The 13 T cell receptor beta chains in this list originate from one sample, sequenced in a study of T cell repertoires in cytomegalovirus infection (dated by TCRdb to between 2019 and 2020). The sequencer listed for this sample is Illumina HiSeq 1500. Using fastp at Q25 and MiXCR, TCRdb reprocessed the public reads and kept productive beta chains. Each entry merges the rows of one CDR3 protein and shows their most common DNA and genes. The sample table shows some 450,000 distinct CDR3 sequences, and roughly 30% are seen once. The leading ten clones occupy roughly 15% of the sample. Sequencing was performed on PBMCs. The receptors originated from a human donor in good health (CMV status not recorded). Some clones in this sample may be carry-over from other donors' samples.

The chain links TRBV12-3 or TRBV12-4 to TRBJ1-1, with D tentatively TRBD1 (6 bases). The V and J ends lost 4 bases and 2 bases respectively, with 17 bases between them. The CDR3 has 16 amino acids. The CDR3 region has the DNA TGTGCCAGCAGTTCGGTTCCCGGGACAAGAAACACTGAAGCTTTCTTT. It yields the protein CASSSVPGTRNTEAFF.

V gene TRBV12-3 or TRBV12-4 combines with J gene TRBJ2-7; D uncertain. V dropped 5 bases and J dropped 3 bases, with 11 bases sitting between them. This CDR3 comprises 13 residues. In nucleotides, the CDR3 is TGTGCCAGCAGTCCCTCGGACGGCTACGAGCAGTACTTC. This translates into CASSPSDGYEQYF.

Here the CDR3 reads CASSESESPGANVLTF. CDR3 coding DNA: TGCGCCAGCAGTGAAAGCGAGTCCCCTGGGGCCAACGTCCTGACTTTC. This sequence joins TRBV10-1 and TRBJ2-6; no clear D gene. CDR1 is WNHNN, CDR2 SYGVQD, per germline (reference sequence). The CDR3 contains 16 residues. The V and J ends lost 3 bases and 2 bases respectively, with 11 bases between them.

This clonotype was counted between two and nine times. The J gene is TRBJ1-1, the V gene TRBV6-5, with TRBD1 matching 8 bases. Trimming removed 0 bases from V and 10 bases from J; junction bases left unmatched: 10. In germline, CDR1 is MNHEY, CDR2 SVGAGI. This CDR3 is 15 amino acids long. CDR3 nucleotides: TGTGCCAGCAGTTACTCGTCATGGGAGGGGACAGGAGCTTTCTTT. Translated, it gives CASSYSSWEGTGAFF.

The chain joins TRBV19 to TRBJ1-1; no reliable D call. Deletions cut 6 bases from V and 1 base from J, with 12 bases between. The CDR3 is 14 amino acids. Germline V gives CDR1 LNHDA, CDR2 SQIVND (reference sequence). The CDR3 here is CASSLKPPNTEAFF. The CDR3 DNA reads as TGTGCCAGTAGCCTCAAGCCCCCGAACACTGAAGCTTTCTTT.

This clonotype occurred once. Germline is not matched at one junction end, which may reflect a read error. The chain recombines TRBV28 with TRBJ1-4; D remains ambiguous. Germline V CDR1 and CDR2: MDHEN, SYDVKM. The CDR3 totals 17 residues. CDR3 in amino acids: CASSATPGRVSNEKLCF. The DNA of the CDR3 is TGTGCCAGCAGTGCAACCCCCGGGAGGGTATCTAATGAAAAACTGTGTTTT. Together with reference TRBV28 and TRBJ1-4, the CDR3 gives the full variable domain: DVKVTQSSRYLVKRTGEKVFLECVQDMDHENMFWYRQDPGLGLRLIYFSYDVKMKEKGDIPEGYSVSREKKERFSLILESASTNQTSMYLCASSATPGRVSNEKLCFGSGTQLSVL.

There are many counts of this clonotype. V gene TRBV12-3 or TRBV12-4 combines with J gene TRBJ2-7; D is possibly TRBD1 or TRBD2 (5 bases each). Between the trimmed V and J ends, which lost 7 bases and 0 bases, there was a span of 19 bases. The CDR3 has 16 amino acids. The CDR3 loop reads CASNSLGRGPSYEQYF. The DNA for the CDR3 is TGTGCCAGCAACTCCCTGGGTCGGGGACCCTCCTACGAGCAGTACTTC.

This clonotype was detected a few times. Germline and junction disagree at one end, which may indicate a read error. The CDR3 spells CASSSSGLAGETQYF. The CDR3 bases are TGTGCTAGCAGCTCCTCGGGACTAGCGGGGGAGACCCAGTACTTC. The chain joins TRBV7-7 to TRBJ2-5; 13 bases fit TRBD2. The germline V gene has CDR1 SSHAT and CDR2 FNYEAQ (reference sequence). The CDR3 has 15 residues.

V gene TRBV29-1 combines with J gene TRBJ1-1, with D unresolved. The V end lost 4 bases, the J end lost 3 bases, and 9 bases lay between the germline ends. Per the germline V gene, CDR1 is SQVTM and CDR2 is ANQGSEA. The CDR3 totals 12 residues. The CDR3 nucleotides read TGCAGCGTTGGAACGGACCACACTGAAGCTTTCTTT. Protein product: CSVGTDHTEAFF.

This clonotype was found a few times. This sequence joins TRBV19 and TRBJ1-1; 7 positions match TRBD1. Per the germline V gene, CDR1 is LNHDA and CDR2 is SQIVND (reference sequence). Losses at the gene ends were 5 bases for V and 1 base for J; bases not matched to a gene: 7. The CDR3 contains 15 residues. CDR3 DNA sequence: TGTGCCAGTAGTGGATTGACAGGGTCGAACACTGAAGCTTTCTTT. It codes for CASSGLTGSNTEAFF. Filled out from reference TRBV19 and TRBJ1-1, the complete variable domain reads DGGITQSPKYLFRKEGQNVTLSCEQNLNHDAMYWYRQDPGQGLRLIYYSQIVNDFQKGDIAEGYSVSREKKESFPLTVTSAQKNPTAFYLCASSGLTGSNTEAFFGQGTRLTVV.

This clonotype occurred many times. The genes are TRBV7-8 and TRBJ2-3, with 8 bases aligning to TRBD2. The V gene end was trimmed by 8 bases and the J gene end by 2 bases; junction bases not matched to a gene: 9. Germline V gene lookup returns CDR1 SGHVS and CDR2 FQNEAQ. The CDR3 loop spans 15 amino acids. The CDR3 DNA follows: TGTGCCAGCGTACACCTTAGCGGGGCCACAGATACGCAGTATTTT. This sequence encodes CASVHLSGATDTQYF.

This clonotype was recorded a few times. The gene calls are TRBV12-5 and TRBJ1-1; D not certain. Germline-derived CDR1 and CDR2 are LGHNT and FRNRAP. CDR3 length: 12 residues. With 7 bases removed from V and 6 bases from J, the gap between germline ends came to 12 bases. CDR3 in amino acids: CASAWGGAEAFF. The CDR3 DNA reads TGTGCTAGTGCTTGGGGTGGGGCTGAAGCTTTCTTT.

The DNA for the CDR3 is TGTGCCAGCAGTGACACTATCCCGAACACTGAAGCTTTCTTT. Translating it yields CASSDTIPNTEAFF. The chain carries TRBV2 and TRBJ1-1; D is undetermined. CDR3 length: 14 amino acids. In germline, CDR1 is SNHLY, CDR2 FYNNEI. Deletions cut 3 bases from V and 1 base from J, with 9 bases between. The whole variable domain, filled in from reference TRBV2 and TRBJ1-1, reads EPEVTQTPSHQVTQMGQEVILRCVPISNHLYFYWYRQILGQKVEFLVSFYNNEISEKSEIFDDQFSVERPDGSNFTLKIRSTKLEDSAMYFCASSDTIPNTEAFFGQGTRLTVV.